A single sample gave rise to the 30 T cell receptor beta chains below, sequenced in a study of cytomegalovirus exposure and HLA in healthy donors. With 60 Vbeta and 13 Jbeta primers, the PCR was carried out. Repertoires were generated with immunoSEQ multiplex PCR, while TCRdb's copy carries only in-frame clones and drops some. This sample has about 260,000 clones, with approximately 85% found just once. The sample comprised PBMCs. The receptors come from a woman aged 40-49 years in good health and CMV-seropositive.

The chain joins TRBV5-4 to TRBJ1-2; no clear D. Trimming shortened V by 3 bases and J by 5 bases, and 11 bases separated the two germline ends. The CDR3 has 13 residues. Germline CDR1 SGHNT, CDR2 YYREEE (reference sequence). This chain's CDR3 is CASSSDSWYGYTF. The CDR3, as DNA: TGTGCCAGCAGCTCCGACTCTTGGTATGGCTACACCTTC.

The CDR3 protein is CASSYSTGQGYEQYF. Here the CDR3 DNA reads TGTGCCAGCAGTTATTCGACGGGACAGGGATACGAGCAGTACTTC. The rearrangement links TRBV6-6 to TRBJ2-7; 9 bases are a match to TRBD1. CDR3 length: 15 residues. J was trimmed by 4 bases and V by 3 bases; bases with no gene match: 7. The germline V gene has CDR1 MNHNY and CDR2 SVGAGI (reference sequence).

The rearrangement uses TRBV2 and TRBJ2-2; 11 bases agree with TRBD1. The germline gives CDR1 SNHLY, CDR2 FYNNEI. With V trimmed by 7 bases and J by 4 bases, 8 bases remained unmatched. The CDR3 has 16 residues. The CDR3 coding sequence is TGTGCCAGCAACCAGGACAGGGGGCGCTTCACCGGGGAGCTGTTTTTT. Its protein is CASNQDRGRFTGELFF.

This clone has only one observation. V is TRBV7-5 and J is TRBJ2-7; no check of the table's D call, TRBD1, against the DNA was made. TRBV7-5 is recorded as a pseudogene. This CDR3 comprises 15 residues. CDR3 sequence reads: CARSLDRGGPGEQYF. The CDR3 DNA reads TGTGCCAGAAGCTTAGATAGGGGCGGCCCCGGGGAGCAGTACTTC.

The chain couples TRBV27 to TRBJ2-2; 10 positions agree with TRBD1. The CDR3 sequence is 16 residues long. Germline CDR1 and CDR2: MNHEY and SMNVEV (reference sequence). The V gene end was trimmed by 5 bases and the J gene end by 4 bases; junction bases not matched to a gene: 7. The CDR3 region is CASSRGTGVTTGELFF. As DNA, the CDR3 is TGTGCCAGCAGTAGGGGGACAGGGGTGACCACCGGGGAGCTGTTTTTT.

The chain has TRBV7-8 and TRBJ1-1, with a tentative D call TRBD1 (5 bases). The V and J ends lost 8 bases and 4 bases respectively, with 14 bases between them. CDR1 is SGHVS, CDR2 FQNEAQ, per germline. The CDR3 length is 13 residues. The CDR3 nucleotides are TGTGCCAGCGGCAGGGAAAGGGGCACTGAAGCTTTCTTT. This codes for CASGRERGTEAFF.

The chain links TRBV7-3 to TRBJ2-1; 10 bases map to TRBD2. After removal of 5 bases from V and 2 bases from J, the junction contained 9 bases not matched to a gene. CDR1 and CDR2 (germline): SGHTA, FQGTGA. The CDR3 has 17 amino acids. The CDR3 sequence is CASSPSYGLAAYNEQFF. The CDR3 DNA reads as TGTGCCAGCAGCCCCTCCTATGGACTAGCGGCCTACAATGAGCAGTTCTTC.

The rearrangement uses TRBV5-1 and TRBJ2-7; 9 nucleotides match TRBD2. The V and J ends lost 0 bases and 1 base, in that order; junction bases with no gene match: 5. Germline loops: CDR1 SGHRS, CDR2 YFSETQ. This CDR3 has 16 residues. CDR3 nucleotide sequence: TGCGCCAGCAGCTTGGGAGCGGGAGGAAGGTCCTACGAGCAGTACTTC. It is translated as CASSLGAGGRSYEQYF.

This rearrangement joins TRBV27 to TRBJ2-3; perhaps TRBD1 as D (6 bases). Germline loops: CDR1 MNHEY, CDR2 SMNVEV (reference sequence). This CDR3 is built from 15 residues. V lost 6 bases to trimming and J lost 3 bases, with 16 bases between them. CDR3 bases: TGTGCCAGCAGCCACCTCGGGCAGGGGACAGATACGCAGTATTTT. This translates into CASSHLGQGTDTQYF.

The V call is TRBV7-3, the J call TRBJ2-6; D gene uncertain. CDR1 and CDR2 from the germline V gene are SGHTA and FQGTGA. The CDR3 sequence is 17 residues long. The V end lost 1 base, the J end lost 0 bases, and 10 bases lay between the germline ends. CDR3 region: CASSLRLLSSGANVLTF. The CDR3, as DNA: TGTGCCAGCAGCTTAAGACTTCTAAGCTCTGGGGCCAACGTCCTGACTTTC.

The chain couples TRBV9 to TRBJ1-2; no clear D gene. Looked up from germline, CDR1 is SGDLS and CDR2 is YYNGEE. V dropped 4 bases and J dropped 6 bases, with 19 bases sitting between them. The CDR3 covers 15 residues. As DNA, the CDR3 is TGTGCCAGCAGCTCCCGGTTGGCGGGGTCTGATGGCTACACCTTC. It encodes CASSSRLAGSDGYTF.

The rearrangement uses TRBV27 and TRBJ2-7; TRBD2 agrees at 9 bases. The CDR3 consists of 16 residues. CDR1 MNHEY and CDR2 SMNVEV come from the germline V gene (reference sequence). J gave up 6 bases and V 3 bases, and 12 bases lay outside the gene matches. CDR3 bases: TGTGCCAGCAGTTTTAGGTTTAGCGGGAGATCAGCCGAGCAGTACTTC. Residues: CASSFRFSGRSAEQYF.

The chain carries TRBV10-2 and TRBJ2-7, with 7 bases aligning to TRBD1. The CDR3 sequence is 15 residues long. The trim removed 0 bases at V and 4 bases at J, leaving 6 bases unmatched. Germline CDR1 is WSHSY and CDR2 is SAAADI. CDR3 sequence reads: CASSESNRGAYEQYF. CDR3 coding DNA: TGCGCCAGCAGTGAGTCGAACAGGGGTGCGTACGAGCAGTACTTC.

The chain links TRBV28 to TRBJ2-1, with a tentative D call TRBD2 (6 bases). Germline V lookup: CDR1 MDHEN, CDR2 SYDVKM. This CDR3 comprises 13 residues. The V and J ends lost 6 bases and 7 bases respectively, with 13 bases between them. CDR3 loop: CASRRENRNEQFF. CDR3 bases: TGTGCCAGCAGACGGGAGAATAGAAATGAGCAGTTCTTC.

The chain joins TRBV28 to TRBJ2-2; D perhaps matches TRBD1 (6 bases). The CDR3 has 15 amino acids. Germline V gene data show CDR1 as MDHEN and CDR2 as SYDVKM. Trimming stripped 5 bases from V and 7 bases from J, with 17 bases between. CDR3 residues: CASSPNRDSGGELFF. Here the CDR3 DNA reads TGTGCCAGCAGTCCAAACAGGGATTCTGGCGGGGAGCTGTTTTTT.

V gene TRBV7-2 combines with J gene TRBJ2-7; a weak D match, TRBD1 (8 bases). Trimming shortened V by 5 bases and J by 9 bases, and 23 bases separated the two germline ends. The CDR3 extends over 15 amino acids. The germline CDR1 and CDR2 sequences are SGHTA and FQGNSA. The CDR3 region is CASSAGQGGAGVQYF. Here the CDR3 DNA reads TGTGCCAGCAGCGCCGGACAGGGTGGCGCGGGGGTGCAGTACTTC.

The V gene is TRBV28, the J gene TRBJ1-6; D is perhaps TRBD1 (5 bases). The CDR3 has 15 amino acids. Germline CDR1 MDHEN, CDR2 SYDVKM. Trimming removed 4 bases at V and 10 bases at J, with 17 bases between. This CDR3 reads CASSYQGAHRSPLHF. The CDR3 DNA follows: TGTGCCAGCAGTTATCAGGGTGCCCATCGGTCACCCCTCCACTTT.

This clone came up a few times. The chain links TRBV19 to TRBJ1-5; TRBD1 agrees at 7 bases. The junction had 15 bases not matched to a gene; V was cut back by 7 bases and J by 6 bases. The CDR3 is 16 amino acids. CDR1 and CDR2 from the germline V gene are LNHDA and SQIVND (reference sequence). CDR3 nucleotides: TGTGCCAGTACCATGCGCCCCGACAGGGCGCCTCAGCCCCAGCATTTT. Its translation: CASTMRPDRAPQPQHF.

The CDR3 region has the DNA TGTGCCAGCAGCTTAGCCCGTTCTGACAGAGCCGAAAAACTGTTTTTT. It yields the protein CASSLARSDRAEKLFF. V gene TRBV7-9 combines with J gene TRBJ1-4; D perhaps matches TRBD1 (5 bases). Germline loops: CDR1 SEHNR, CDR2 FQNEAQ (reference sequence). The length of the CDR3 is 16 residues. Trimming took 0 bases from V and 8 from J, leaving 16 bases between them.

CDR3 sequence: CASSQGRVGNTGELFF. In DNA form, the CDR3 reads TGCGCCAGCAGCCAAGGCAGGGTGGGAAACACCGGGGAGCTGTTTTTT. The rearrangement joins TRBV4-3 to TRBJ2-2, with a weak D call TRBD1 (5 bases). Deletions cut 1 base from V and 2 bases from J, with 11 bases between. Germline V gives CDR1 LGHNA, CDR2 YSLEER. The CDR3 totals 16 residues.

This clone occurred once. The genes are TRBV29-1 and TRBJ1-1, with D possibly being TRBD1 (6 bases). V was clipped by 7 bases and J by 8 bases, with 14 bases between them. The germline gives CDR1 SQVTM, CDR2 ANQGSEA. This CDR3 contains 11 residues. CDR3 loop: CSGDILYEAFF. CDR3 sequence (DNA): TGCAGCGGGGACATACTCTACGAAGCTTTCTTT.

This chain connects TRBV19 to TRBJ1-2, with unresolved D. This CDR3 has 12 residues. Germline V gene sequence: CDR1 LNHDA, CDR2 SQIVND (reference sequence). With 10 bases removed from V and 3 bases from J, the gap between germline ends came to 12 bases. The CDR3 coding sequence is TGTGCCATCCAAAGACTATACTATGGCTACACCTTC. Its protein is CAIQRLYYGYTF.

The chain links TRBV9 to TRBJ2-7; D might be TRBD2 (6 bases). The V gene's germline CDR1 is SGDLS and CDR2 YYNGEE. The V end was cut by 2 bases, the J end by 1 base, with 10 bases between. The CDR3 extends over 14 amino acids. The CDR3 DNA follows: TGTGCCAGCAGCGTGGTAGCGGTATCCTACGAGCAGTACTTC. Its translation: CASSVVAVSYEQYF.

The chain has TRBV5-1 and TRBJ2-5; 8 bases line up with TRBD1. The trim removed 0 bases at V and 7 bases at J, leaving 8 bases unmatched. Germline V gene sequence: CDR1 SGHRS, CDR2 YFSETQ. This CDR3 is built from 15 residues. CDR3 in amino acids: CASSLAWTGLSTQYF. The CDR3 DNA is TGCGCCAGCAGCTTGGCCTGGACAGGGCTCTCGACCCAGTACTTC.

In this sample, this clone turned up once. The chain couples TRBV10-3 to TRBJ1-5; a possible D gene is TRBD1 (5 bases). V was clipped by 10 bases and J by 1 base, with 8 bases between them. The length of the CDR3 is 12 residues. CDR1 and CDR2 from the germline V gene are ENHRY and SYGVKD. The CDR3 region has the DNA TGTGCCACGGGGGACAGCAATCAGCCCCAGCATTTT. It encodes CATGDSNQPQHF.

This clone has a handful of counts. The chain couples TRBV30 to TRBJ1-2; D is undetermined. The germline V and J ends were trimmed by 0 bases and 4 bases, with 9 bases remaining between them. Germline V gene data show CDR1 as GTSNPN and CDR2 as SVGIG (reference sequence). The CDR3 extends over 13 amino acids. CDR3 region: CAWSVMGVYGYTF. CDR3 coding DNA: TGTGCCTGGAGTGTAATGGGAGTCTATGGCTACACCTTC.

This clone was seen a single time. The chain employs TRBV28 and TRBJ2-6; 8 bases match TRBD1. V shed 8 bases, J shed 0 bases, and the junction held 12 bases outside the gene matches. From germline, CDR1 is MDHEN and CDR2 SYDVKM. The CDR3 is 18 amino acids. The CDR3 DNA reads TGTGCCAGCCGATCCGGGACAGGTATGAACTCTGGGGCCAACGTCCTGACTTTC. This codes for CASRSGTGMNSGANVLTF.

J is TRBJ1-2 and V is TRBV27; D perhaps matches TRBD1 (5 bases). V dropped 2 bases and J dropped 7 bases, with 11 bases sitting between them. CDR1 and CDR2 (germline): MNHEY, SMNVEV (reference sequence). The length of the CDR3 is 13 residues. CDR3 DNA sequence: TGTGCCAGCAGTTTAAACGGCGGGACTGGCTACACCTTC. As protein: CASSLNGGTGYTF.

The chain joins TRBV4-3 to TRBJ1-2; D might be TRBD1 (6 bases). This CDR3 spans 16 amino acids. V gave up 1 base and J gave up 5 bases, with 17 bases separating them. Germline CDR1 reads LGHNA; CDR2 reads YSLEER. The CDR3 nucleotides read TGCGCCAGCAGCCAAGGGGCTACAGGGATGGGGTATGGCTACACCTTC. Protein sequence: CASSQGATGMGYGYTF.

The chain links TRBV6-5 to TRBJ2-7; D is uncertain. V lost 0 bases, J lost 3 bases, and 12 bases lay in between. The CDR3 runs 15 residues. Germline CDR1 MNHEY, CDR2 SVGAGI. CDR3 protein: CASSYSDAGSYEQYF. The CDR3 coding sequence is TGTGCCAGCAGTTACTCCGATGCTGGCAGCTACGAGCAGTACTTC.